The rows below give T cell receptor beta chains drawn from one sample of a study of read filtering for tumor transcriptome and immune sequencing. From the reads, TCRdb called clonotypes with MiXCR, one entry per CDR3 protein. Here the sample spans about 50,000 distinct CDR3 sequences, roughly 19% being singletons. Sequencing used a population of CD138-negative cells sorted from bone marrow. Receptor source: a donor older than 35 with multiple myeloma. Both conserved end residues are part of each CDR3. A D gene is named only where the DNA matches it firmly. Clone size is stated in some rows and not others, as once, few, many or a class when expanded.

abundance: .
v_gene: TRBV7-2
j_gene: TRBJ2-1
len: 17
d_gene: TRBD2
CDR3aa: CASSRLAGGGGSDEQFF
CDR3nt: TGTGCCAGCAGCCGACTAGCGGGAGGGGGTGGGTCGGATGAGCAGTTCTTC

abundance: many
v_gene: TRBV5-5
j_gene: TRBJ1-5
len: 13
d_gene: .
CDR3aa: CASSYDSDQPQHF
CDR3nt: TGTGCCAGCAGTTACGACAGCGATCAGCCCCAGCATTTT

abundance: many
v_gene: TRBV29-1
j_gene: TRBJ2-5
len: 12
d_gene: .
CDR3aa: CSVEWVGETQYF
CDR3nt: TGCAGCGTTGAGTGGGTTGGAGAGACCCAGTACTTC

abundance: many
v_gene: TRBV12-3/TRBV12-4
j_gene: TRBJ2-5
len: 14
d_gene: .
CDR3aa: CASTRRQAPETQYF
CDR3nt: TGTGCCAGCACCCGTCGACAGGCCCCAGAGACCCAGTACTTC

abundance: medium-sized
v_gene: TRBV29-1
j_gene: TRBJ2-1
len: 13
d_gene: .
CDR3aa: CSVAQGINNEQFF
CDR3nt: TGCAGCGTTGCACAGGGAATCAACAATGAGCAGTTCTTC

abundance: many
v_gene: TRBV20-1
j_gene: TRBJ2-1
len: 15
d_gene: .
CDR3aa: CSAKKIPGPVDEQFF
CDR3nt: TGCAGTGCCAAAAAGATCCCCGGGCCAGTCGATGAGCAGTTCTTC

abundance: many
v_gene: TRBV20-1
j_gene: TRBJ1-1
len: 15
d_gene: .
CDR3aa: CSAPGGGRRDTEAFF
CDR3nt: TGCAGTGCTCCCGGGGGGGGGCGCAGGGACACTGAAGCTTTCTTT

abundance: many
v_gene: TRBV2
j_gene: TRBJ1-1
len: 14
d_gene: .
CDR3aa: CASSDRGRNTEAFF
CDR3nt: TGTGCCAGCAGTGACCGGGGACGGAACACTGAAGCTTTCTTT

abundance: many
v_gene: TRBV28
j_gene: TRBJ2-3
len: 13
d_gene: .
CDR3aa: CAYTPSGADTQYF
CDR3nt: TGTGCCTACACTCCGTCGGGTGCAGATACGCAGTATTTT

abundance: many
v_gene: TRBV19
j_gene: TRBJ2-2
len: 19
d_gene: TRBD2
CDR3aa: CASSGTSGRGRTGTGELFF
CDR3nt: TGTGCCAGTAGTGGGACTAGCGGGAGGGGACGAACCGGCACCGGGGAGCTGTTTTTT

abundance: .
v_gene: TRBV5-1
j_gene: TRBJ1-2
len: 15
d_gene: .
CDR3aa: CASSAGSLGNYGYTF
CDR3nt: TGCGCCAGCAGCGCCGGATCCCTCGGTAACTATGGCTACACCTTC

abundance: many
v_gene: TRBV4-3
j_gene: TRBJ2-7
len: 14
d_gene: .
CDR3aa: CASSVDYEVGEQYF
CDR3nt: TGCGCCAGCAGCGTGGACTACGAGGTGGGCGAGCAGTACTTC

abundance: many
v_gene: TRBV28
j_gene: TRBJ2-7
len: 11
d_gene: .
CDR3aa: CASARIGEQYF
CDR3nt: TGTGCCAGCGCCCGAATCGGCGAGCAGTACTTC

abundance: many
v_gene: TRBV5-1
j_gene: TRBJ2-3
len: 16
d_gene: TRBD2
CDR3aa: CASSAAGGNWADTQYF
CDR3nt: TGCGCCAGCAGCGCAGCGGGAGGAAATTGGGCAGATACGCAGTATTTT

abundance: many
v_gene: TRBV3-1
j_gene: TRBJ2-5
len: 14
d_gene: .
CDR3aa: CASSQRSAQETQYF
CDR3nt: TGTGCCAGCAGCCAAAGGAGTGCCCAAGAGACCCAGTACTTC

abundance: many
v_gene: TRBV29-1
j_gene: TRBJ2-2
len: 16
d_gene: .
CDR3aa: CSVVIGHQTNTGELFF
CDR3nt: TGCAGCGTTGTTATAGGACACCAGACTAACACCGGGGAGCTGTTTTTT

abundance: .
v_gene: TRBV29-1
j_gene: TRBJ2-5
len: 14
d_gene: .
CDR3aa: CSVAAGTRGETQYF
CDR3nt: TGCAGCGTTGCGGCCGGAACTAGGGGAGAGACCCAGTACTTC

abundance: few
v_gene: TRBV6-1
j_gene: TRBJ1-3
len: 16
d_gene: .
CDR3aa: CASSDGGLPSGNTIYF
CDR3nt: TGTGCCAGCAGCGACGGTGGGCTTCCCTCTGGAAACACCATATATTTT

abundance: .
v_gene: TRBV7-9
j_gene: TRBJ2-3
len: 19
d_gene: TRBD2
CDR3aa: CASQERTSGRLVDTDTQYF
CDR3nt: TGTGCCAGCCAAGAACGGACTAGCGGGAGATTGGTTGACACAGATACGCAGTATTTT

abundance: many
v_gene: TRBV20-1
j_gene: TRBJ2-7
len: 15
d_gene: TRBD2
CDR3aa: CSASALAGTRYEQYF
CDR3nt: TGCAGTGCTAGCGCCTTAGCGGGAACCCGCTACGAGCAGTACTTC

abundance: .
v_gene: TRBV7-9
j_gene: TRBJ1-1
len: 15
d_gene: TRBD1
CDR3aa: CASSVRDSENTEAFF
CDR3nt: TGTGCCAGCAGCGTCCGGGACAGTGAGAACACTGAAGCTTTCTTT